Following are 9 T cell receptor beta chains from one sample sequenced in a study of T cells expressing NK-cell markers. No DNA is given; TCRdb re-called the 5' RACE reads and lists each CDR3 protein once. Its table records 550,000 to 600,000 distinct CDR3 sequences. The specimen sequenced was blood T cells: a sorted CD56 or NKG2C T cell subset, CD4+ or CD8+ T cells, or bulk PBMC T cells (not recorded which). The receptors were gathered from a man aged 18 to 29 in good health.

The chain has TRBV15 and TRBJ2-2; TCRdb calls TRBD2, which cannot be checked without DNA. The germline V gene encodes CDR1 LNHNV and CDR2 YYDKDF (reference sequence). CDR3 length equals 18 residues. Here the CDR3 reads CAIRTDSGRALVDGELFF.

The rearrangement uses TRBV3-1 and TRBJ2-5; TCRdb returns TRBD2, unconfirmable since there is no DNA. Germline V gene lookup returns CDR1 LGHDT and CDR2 YNNKEL (reference sequence). This CDR3 comprises 15 residues. The chain's CDR3 is CASRREGTVQETQYF.

The V gene is TRBV14, the J gene TRBJ2-1; the TCRdb D gene call, TRBD1, has no DNA to confirm it. The CDR3 is 15 residues long. Germline V gene lookup returns CDR1 SGHDN and CDR2 FVKESK. Here the CDR3 reads CASSAGTWFYNEQFF.

This chain links TRBV4-2 with TRBJ2-5. CDR1 and CDR2 (germline): LGHNA, YNFKEQ. The CDR3 totals 16 residues. The CDR3 protein is CASSQDLAGSEETQYF.

The chain links TRBV11-1 to TRBJ1-1; TCRdb proposes TRBD1, but this gene call is untestable without DNA. The CDR3 consists of 16 residues. Germline V lookup: CDR1 SGHAT, CDR2 FQDESV (reference sequence). CDR3: CASSLFQGAGDTEAFF.

V usage is TRBV5-6 and J usage is TRBJ2-5; checking the TCRdb D call of TRBD1 is not possible without DNA. The CDR3 has 14 amino acids. Germline-derived CDR1 and CDR2 are SGHDT and YYEEEE. CDR3 in amino acids: CASSFGGQPETQYF.

The rearrangement links TRBV27 to TRBJ2-3; without DNA, the TCRdb call of TRBD2 cannot be checked. CDR3 size: 16 residues. Germline V lookup: CDR1 MNHEY, CDR2 SMNVEV (reference sequence). Here the CDR3 reads CASSPGLNPSTDTQYF.

The rearrangement joins TRBV4-1 to TRBJ2-1. Germline CDR1 MGHRA, CDR2 YSYEKL. CDR3 length equals 15 residues. CDR3 residues: CASSQNQGYYNEQFF.

This sequence joins TRBV3-1 and TRBJ2-3; lacking DNA, the TRBD2 call made by TCRdb goes unchecked. The CDR3 loop spans 17 amino acids. CDR1 is LGHDT and CDR2 is YNNKEL in the germline V gene (reference sequence). The CDR3 here is CASSQARAGVLTDTQYF.